A selection of T cell receptor beta chains follows, all from one sample in a study of identical twins. TCRdb used MiXCR to reprocess the 5' RACE reads, holding one entry per CDR3 protein. The sample has under 500,000 distinct CDR3 sequences, roughly an eighth seen once. This sample also belongs to another study, concerning yellow fever vaccine responses in identical twins.

Material for sequencing was CD4+ T cells sorted from blood. These receptors were collected from a woman younger than 35 in good health. The CDR3 runs from the conserved cysteine through the conserved F or W. D genes are given only for firm matches. Rows may omit the clone size; those that give it use once, few, many or a size class.

d_call | clone_size | j_call | v_call | cdr3_length | cdr3_nt | cdr3_aa
- | few | TRBJ1-5 | TRBV6-5 | 18 | TGTGCCAGCAGTTACGGGGGCAGGGATTTCGATAGCAATCAGCCCCAGCATTTT | CASSYGGRDFDSNQPQHF
- | few | TRBJ1-1 | TRBV7-2 | 15 | TGTGCCAGCAGCACCAAATCCGGGACTTACACTGAAGCTTTCTTT | CASSTKSGTYTEAFF
- | - | TRBJ2-4 | TRBV12-3/TRBV12-4 | 15 | TGTGCCAGCAGTTTAGCCGGGCGGGGAAAAAACATTCAGTACTTC | CASSLAGRGKNIQYF
TRBD2 | many | TRBJ2-1 | TRBV10-3 | 18 | TGTGCCATCAGTTTGGGACTAGCGGGAGGGCTTTCCTACAATGAGCAGTTCTTC | CAISLGLAGGLSYNEQFF
TRBD1 | few | TRBJ2-3 | TRBV14 | 15 | TGTGCCAGCAGCCAAGCACGCTTGGACAGGGTTTTTACGTATTTT | CASSQARLDRVFTYF
- | few | TRBJ2-3 | TRBV6-2/TRBV6-3 | 19 | TGTGCCAGCAGTTACTCGACCAGGGGCCGCCCCCTCAACACAGATACGCAGTATTTT | CASSYSTRGRPLNTDTQYF
- | few | TRBJ2-3 | TRBV24-1 | 16 | TGTGCCACCAGTGATTGGGAGCGGGCCCGCTCAGATACGCAGTATTTT | CATSDWERARSDTQYF
- | few | TRBJ1-1 | TRBV6-5 | 15 | TGTGCCAGCAGTTACTCGGAGGTCGTGGGCACTGAAGCTTTCTTT | CASSYSEVVGTEAFF
- | many | TRBJ2-5 | TRBV7-2 | 13 | TGTGCCAGCAGCTCTCGCCTCGGGGAGACCCAGTACTTC | CASSSRLGETQYF
TRBD1 | - | TRBJ1-2 | TRBV20-1 | 14 | TGCAGTGCCAGAACCCCAGGGACAGGGGGTGGCTACACCTTC | CSARTPGTGGGYTF
- | many | TRBJ2-3 | TRBV5-1 | 13 | TGTGCCAGCAGTTTAGCGGGCACAGATACGCAGTATTTT | CASSLAGTDTQYF
- | once | TRBJ2-7 | TRBV18 | 15 | TGTGCCAGCTCACCATGGGCCGAAGCAGTCTACGAGCAGTACTTC | CASSPWAEAVYEQYF
TRBD2 | many | TRBJ2-3 | TRBV27 | 17 | TGTGCCAGCAGTTTATCGGCTAGCGGGGGGGCCATGACCACGCAGTATTTT | CASSLSASGGAMTTQYF
TRBD1 | few | TRBJ2-7 | TRBV10-1 | 13 | TGCGCCAGCAGTGATCCAGAGGGGACAGGGCCTCACTTC | CASSDPEGTGPHF
- | few | TRBJ2-1 | TRBV12-3/TRBV12-4 | 12 | TGTGCCAGCAGAGCGACTTGGGGGGAGCAGTTCTTC | CASRATWGEQFF
- | few | TRBJ2-1 | TRBV6-1 | 14 | TGTGCCAGCAACAGGGACCCTACCCACAATGAGCAGTTCTTC | CASNRDPTHNEQFF
TRBD1 | - | TRBJ1-1 | TRBV29-1 | 13 | TGCAGCACCTTGACAGGGATGAACACTGAAGCTTTCTTT | CSTLTGMNTEAFF
- | - | TRBJ2-7 | TRBV12-3/TRBV12-4 | 12 | TGTGCCAGCAGTTACAGCGCCAACGAGCAGTACTTC | CASSYSANEQYF
- | few | TRBJ1-2 | TRBV4-3 | 15 | TGCGCCAGCAGCCAAGATCGACTTTTGGCAGGGGGCTACACCTTC | CASSQDRLLAGGYTF
TRBD2 | few | TRBJ2-3 | TRBV5-6 | 18 | TGTGCCAGCAGCTTTAGACGACTAGCGGGGATTCCCACAGATACGCAGTATTTT | CASSFRRLAGIPTDTQYF
- | few | TRBJ2-7 | TRBV9 | 14 | TGTGCCAGCAGCGCCGGGGGACTCCTCCCCGAGCAGTACTTC | CASSAGGLLPEQYF
TRBD1 | - | TRBJ2-2 | TRBV3-1 | 17 | TGTGCCAGCAGCCAACTGAGACAGGGGGCAAGCACCGGGGAGCTGTTTTTT | CASSQLRQGASTGELFF
- | - | TRBJ2-2 | TRBV4-2 | 12 | TGTGCCAGCAGCCGGTTTGCCGGGGAGCTGTTTTTT | CASSRFAGELFF
- | - | TRBJ2-7 | TRBV25-1 | 11 | TGTGCCAGCAGTGAATATGGGATTGGGTACTTC | CASSEYGIGYF
- | - | TRBJ2-3 | TRBV10-3 | 16 | TGTGCCATCAGGGCCCGTGGGGGGATGAACACAGATACGCAGTATTTT | CAIRARGGMNTDTQYF
- | few | TRBJ2-1 | TRBV7-9 | 14 | TGTGCCAGCACAGGGGACAGCTTAGCGGGAAATTGGTTCTTC | CASTGDSLAGNWFF
TRBD1 | few | TRBJ2-3 | TRBV29-1 | 13 | TGCAGCGGGACAGGGGGCGTAGGCAATACGCAGTATTTT | CSGTGGVGNTQYF
- | - | TRBJ2-2 | TRBV5-1 | 15 | TGCGCCAGCAGCGCTACTGACAGGAACACCGGGGAGCTGTTTTTT | CASSATDRNTGELFF
- | few | TRBJ1-1 | TRBV3-1 | 19 | TGTGCCAGCAGCCAAGTTGGATTCGGGTTTGGGGGAAGGGGCTCTGAAGCTTTCTTT | CASSQVGFGFGGRGSEAFF
- | - | TRBJ2-2 | TRBV7-2 | 14 | TGTGCCAGCGAGGGGCAATCGAACACCGGGGAGCTGTTTTTT | CASEGQSNTGELFF
- | many | TRBJ2-3 | TRBV24-1 | 11 | TGTGCCACCGCCGGAGGACGCGAGCAGTATTTT | CATAGGREQYF
- | - | TRBJ1-3 | TRBV12-3/TRBV12-4 | 15 | TGTGCCAGCAGTTTTTTACAGAGCTCTGGAAACACCATATATTTT | CASSFLQSSGNTIYF
TRBD2 | - | TRBJ2-1 | TRBV20-1 | 18 | TGCAGTGCTAGTGGGCTAGCGGGAGGTCCGGCCCTCTACAATGAGCAGTTCTTC | CSASGLAGGPALYNEQFF
TRBD1 | - | TRBJ2-1 | TRBV3-1 | 16 | TGTGCCAGCAGCCAAGATGTACAGGGGGCCTACAATGAGCAGTTCTTC | CASSQDVQGAYNEQFF
TRBD2 | - | TRBJ2-4 | TRBV6-4 | 19 | TGTGCCAGCAGTTCGCGGACTAGCGGAGGCAACCTAGCCAAAAACATTCAGTACTTC | CASSSRTSGGNLAKNIQYF
- | few | TRBJ1-2 | TRBV12-3/TRBV12-4 | 13 | TGTGCCAGCAGTCGACAGCTCTCTGGAGGCTACACCTTC | CASSRQLSGGYTF
- | - | TRBJ2-5 | TRBV20-1 | 11 | TGCAGTGCTAGTTTCCTGGAGACCCAGTACTTC | CSASFLETQYF
- | - | TRBJ2-7 | TRBV2 | 13 | TGTGCCAGCCTTAAAGAGGGTATTTACGAGCAGTACTTC | CASLKEGIYEQYF
TRBD1 | - | TRBJ1-1 | TRBV2 | 14 | TGTGCCAGCACAGACAGGGGGCCGAACACTGAAGCTTTCTTT | CASTDRGPNTEAFF
TRBD1 | few | TRBJ1-6 | TRBV19 | 14 | TGTGCCAGTAGTGAGCAGGGGGCTGGATCACCCCTCCACTTT | CASSEQGAGSPLHF
- | few | TRBJ1-1 | TRBV7-3 | 13 | TGTGCCAGCAGAGGGGACGGGAACACTGAAGCTTTCTTT | CASRGDGNTEAFF
TRBD1 | - | TRBJ2-7 | TRBV5-6 | 16 | TGTGCCAGCAGCTTGAACCGCCGACAGGGGGCCTACGAGCAGTACTTC | CASSLNRRQGAYEQYF